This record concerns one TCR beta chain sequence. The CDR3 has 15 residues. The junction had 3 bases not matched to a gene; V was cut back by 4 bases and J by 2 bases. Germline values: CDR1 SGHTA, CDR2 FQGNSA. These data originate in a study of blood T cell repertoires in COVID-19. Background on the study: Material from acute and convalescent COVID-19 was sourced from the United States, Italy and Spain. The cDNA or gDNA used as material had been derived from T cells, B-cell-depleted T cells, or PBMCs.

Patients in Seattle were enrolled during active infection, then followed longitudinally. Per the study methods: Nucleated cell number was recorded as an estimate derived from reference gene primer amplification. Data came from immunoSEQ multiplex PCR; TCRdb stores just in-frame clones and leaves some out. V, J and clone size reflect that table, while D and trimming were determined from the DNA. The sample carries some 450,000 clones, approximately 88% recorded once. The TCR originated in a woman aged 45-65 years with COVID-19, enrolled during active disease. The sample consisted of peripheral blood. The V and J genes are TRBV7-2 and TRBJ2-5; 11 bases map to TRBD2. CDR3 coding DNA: TGTGCCAGCAGCTCGGGACTAGCGGTTCAAGAGACCCAGTACTTC. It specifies CASSSGLAVQETQYF.